A single sample is the source of the 27 T cell receptor beta chains below, sequenced in a study of technical replicates of blood from a few donors. Repertoires were generated with immunoSEQ multiplex PCR, while TCRdb's copy carries only in-frame clones and drops some. The sample lists 65,000 to 95,000 clones; nearly 98% were seen once. The source material was T cells isolated from PBMCs. These receptor sequences come from a human donor in good health.

V usage is TRBV6-1 and J usage is TRBJ1-6; 7 bases are a match to TRBD1. The CDR3 runs 13 residues. Germline assignment: CDR1 MNHNS and CDR2 SASEGT. The J segment lost 10 bases and the V segment lost 6 bases, leaving 6 bases of the junction unmatched. The CDR3 DNA follows: TGTGCCAGCAGGAGGACAGGACAATCACCCCTCCACTTT. Translated: CASRRTGQSPLHF.

J is TRBJ2-5 and V is TRBV4-1; 9 bases match TRBD2. The DNA end favors TRBJ2-7, so the J call may be wrong. The CDR3 covers 15 residues. The germline V gene has CDR1 MGHRA and CDR2 YSYEKL. In nucleotides, the CDR3 is TGCGCCAGCAGCCAAGTGGCGGGGGGGTGGTACGAGCAGTACTTC. Translation gives CASSQVAGGWYEQYF.

V and J are TRBV27 and TRBJ1-5; possibly TRBD1 for D (5 bases). The V end was cut by 0 bases, the J end by 4 bases, with 19 bases between. The CDR3 covers 18 residues. Germline lookup yields CDR1 MNHEY and CDR2 SMNVEV (reference sequence). As DNA, the CDR3 is TGTGCCAGCAGTTTATCATCAGGGCGAACAAGAGCAAATCAGCCCCAGCATTTT. Protein sequence: CASSLSSGRTRANQPQHF.

This clone was counted a single time. This sequence joins TRBV15 and TRBJ2-5; maybe TRBD2 (5 bases). The CDR3 loop spans 17 amino acids. CDR1 and CDR2 from the germline V gene are LNHNV and YYDKDF (reference sequence). Trimming stripped 0 bases from V and 4 bases from J, with 18 bases between. The CDR3 is CATSRDLRVFVGETQYF. The DNA of the CDR3 is TGTGCCACCAGCAGAGATTTGCGGGTTTTCGTGGGAGAGACCCAGTACTTC.

The chain links TRBV14 to TRBJ1-6; no clear D. Per germline, CDR1 SGHDN and CDR2 FVKESK. The ends were cut back, 4 bases at V and 8 bases at J, with 9 bases in the middle. The CDR3 runs 13 residues. The CDR3 nucleotides read TGTGCCAGCAGCCCGTCTTTATATTCACCCCTCCACTTT. As protein: CASSPSLYSPLHF.

The chain recombines TRBV15 with TRBJ2-1; 12 bases fit TRBD2. CDR1 is LNHNV and CDR2 is YYDKDF in the germline V gene (reference sequence). The ends lost 5 bases at V and 7 bases at J; junction bases unmatched: 3. The CDR3 runs to 14 residues. As DNA, the CDR3 is TGTGCCACCAGCCCTAGCGGGAGGGAAAATGAGCAGTTCTTC. It encodes CATSPSGRENEQFF.

The rearrangement uses TRBV7-2 and TRBJ2-2; 9 bases map to TRBD2. J was trimmed by 7 bases and V by 5 bases; bases with no gene match: 14. The CDR3 is 17 residues long. Germline CDR1 is SGHTA and CDR2 is FQGNSA. The CDR3, as DNA: TGTGCCAGCAGCATTAGTAGCGGGAGCCAACGAAGCGGGGAGCTGTTTTTT. Amino acids: CASSISSGSQRSGELFF.

This clone has only one observation. The genes are TRBV27 and TRBJ1-2, with TRBD1 matching over 8 bases. V shed 6 bases, J shed 4 bases, and the junction held 7 bases outside the gene matches. This CDR3 has 14 residues. Germline lookup yields CDR1 MNHEY and CDR2 SMNVEV (reference sequence). The CDR3 reads CASSRGQGAYGYTF. In DNA form, the CDR3 reads TGTGCCAGCAGCCGCGGACAGGGAGCCTATGGCTACACCTTC.

This rearrangement joins TRBV6-1 to TRBJ1-4; D perhaps matches TRBD1 (6 bases). With 3 bases removed from V and 1 base from J, the gap between germline ends came to 9 bases. This CDR3 is built from 15 residues. Germline CDR1 and CDR2: MNHNS and SASEGT. The CDR3 sequence: CASSDRGKTNEKLFF. The CDR3 DNA reads as TGTGCCAGCAGTGATAGGGGGAAAACTAATGAAAAACTGTTTTTT.

V and J are TRBV7-6 and TRBJ2-1; unclear D gene. The CDR3 is 13 amino acids. Germline lookup yields CDR1 SGHVS and CDR2 FNYEAQ. V was clipped by 5 bases and J by 0 bases, with 5 bases between them. For the CDR3, the DNA is TGTGCCAGCAGCCAACACTCCTACAATGAGCAGTTCTTC. Translation gives CASSQHSYNEQFF.

CDR3: CASSLVGREFDEKLFF. CDR3 sequence (DNA): TGTGCCAGCAGCTTGGTGGGCAGGGAATTCGACGAAAAACTGTTTTTT. The gene calls are TRBV5-6 and TRBJ1-4; D is perhaps TRBD1 (5 bases). Germline CDR1 is SGHDT and CDR2 is YYEEEE. Trimming cost V 0 bases and J 8 bases, with 17 bases left between them. The CDR3 loop spans 16 amino acids.

The chain couples TRBV5-4 to TRBJ2-5; D is possibly TRBD1 (5 bases). This CDR3 is 15 amino acids long. V was pared by 1 base and J by 2 bases, with 12 bases between. In germline, CDR1 is SGHNT, CDR2 YYREEE (reference sequence). The CDR3 loop is CASSLIDSSQETQYF. CDR3 DNA sequence: TGTGCCAGCAGCTTGATCGACAGTAGTCAAGAGACCCAGTACTTC.

The chain recombines TRBV7-9 with TRBJ1-2; TRBD1 might be the D (6 bases). V shed 5 bases and J shed 4 bases, with 17 bases lying between them. Germline V gives CDR1 SEHNR, CDR2 FQNEAQ (reference sequence). The CDR3 totals 15 residues. The CDR3 DNA is TGTGCCAGCAGCCCGTCGACAGGTGGGATCTATGGCTACACCTTC. Its protein product is CASSPSTGGIYGYTF.

The rearrangement uses TRBV6-1 and TRBJ1-2; 7 bases map to TRBD1. V shed 2 bases, J shed 4 bases, and the junction held 16 bases outside the gene matches. This CDR3 is 18 amino acids long. From germline, CDR1 is MNHNS and CDR2 SASEGT. DNA for the CDR3: TGTGCCAGCAGTGAACGAGCTCAGGGGGTCCTAGTTGGCTATGGCTACACCTTC. It encodes CASSERAQGVLVGYGYTF.

The V and J genes are TRBV2 and TRBJ2-7; the match to TRBD2 covers 10 bases. Germline assignment: CDR1 SNHLY and CDR2 FYNNEI. V shed 8 bases and J 5 bases; nucleotides not matched to a gene: 3. The CDR3 totals 12 residues. As DNA, the CDR3 is TGTGCCAGCGGAACTAGCGGGAACGAGCAGTACTTC. It translates to CASGTSGNEQYF. The whole variable domain, filled in from reference TRBV2 and TRBJ2-7, reads EPEVTQTPSHQVTQMGQEVILRCVPISNHLYFYWYRQILGQKVEFLVSFYNNEISEKSEIFDDQFSVERPDGSNFTLKIRSTKLEDSAMYFCASGTSGNEQYFGPGTRLTVT.

The chain is built from TRBV7-9 and TRBJ1-1; D gene ambiguous. V was trimmed by 1 base and J by 4 bases, leaving 7 bases between them. Looked up from germline, CDR1 is SEHNR and CDR2 is FQNEAQ (reference sequence). This CDR3 has 13 amino acids. CDR3 nucleotide sequence: TGTGCCAGCAGCTTAGAAGAGGGCACTGAAGCTTTCTTT. Amino acid sequence: CASSLEEGTEAFF. Looking up the rest from reference TRBV7-9 and TRBJ1-1 gives the full variable domain: DTGVSQNPRHKITKRGQNVTFRCDPISEHNRLYWYRQTLGQGPEFLTYFQNEAQLEKSRLLSDRFSAERPKGSFSTLEIQRTEQGDSAMYLCASSLEEGTEAFFGQGTRLTVV.

The chain employs TRBV27 and TRBJ2-3; D uncertain. Germline CDR1 MNHEY, CDR2 SMNVEV (reference sequence). The CDR3 loop spans 13 amino acids. V was trimmed by 5 bases and J by 2 bases, leaving 8 bases between them. Here the CDR3 reads CASSPEHTDTQYF. CDR3 nucleotide sequence: TGTGCCAGCAGTCCCGAGCACACAGATACGCAGTATTTT.

The V gene is TRBV5-1, the J gene TRBJ2-5; D is perhaps TRBD2 (6 bases). V dropped 0 bases and J dropped 5 bases, with 11 bases sitting between them. The germline gives CDR1 SGHRS, CDR2 YFSETQ. The length of the CDR3 is 14 residues. The CDR3 bases are TGCGCCAGCAGCTTGGGGACTACAAGGGAGACCCAGTACTTC. It specifies CASSLGTTRETQYF.

The rearrangement links TRBV4-1 to TRBJ1-3, with D hard to call. With 2 bases removed from V and 0 bases from J, the gap between germline ends came to 17 bases. CDR1 is MGHRA, CDR2 YSYEKL, per germline. The CDR3 spans 18 residues. CDR3 in DNA: TGCGCCAGCAGCCAATCTAGCTGGAGTCCCAGCTCTGGAAACACCATATATTTT. This translates into CASSQSSWSPSSGNTIYF.

The gene calls are TRBV19 and TRBJ1-2, with 7 positions matching TRBD1. This CDR3 is 15 amino acids long. The V gene end was trimmed by 4 bases and the J gene end by 8 bases; junction bases not matched to a gene: 13. Per the germline V gene, CDR1 is LNHDA and CDR2 is SQIVND (reference sequence). The CDR3 bases are TGTGCCAGTAGTACCGGCGGACAGGCCCAGGGGGGCTACACCTTC. Its translation: CASSTGGQAQGGYTF.

This sequence joins TRBV5-1 and TRBJ2-5; tentative D call: TRBD2 (7 bases). Trimming pared 4 bases from V and 1 base from J, leaving 20 bases between. From germline, CDR1 is SGHRS and CDR2 YFSETQ. This CDR3 spans 17 amino acids. The CDR3 DNA sequence: TGCGCCAGCAGCCCGGGGGGTGCAGGGGAATCCCAAGAGACCCAGTACTTC. It is translated as CASSPGGAGESQETQYF. Full variable domain (missing parts from reference TRBV5-1 and TRBJ2-5): KAGVTQTPRYLIKTRGQQVTLSCSPISGHRSVSWYQQTPGQGLQFLFEYFSETQRNKGNFPGRFSGRQFSNSRSEMNVSTLELGDSALYLCASSPGGAGESQETQYFGPGTRLLVL.

The chain recombines TRBV11-2 with TRBJ2-2; D possibly corresponds to TRBD2 (5 bases). This CDR3 is 12 amino acids long. Between the trimmed V and J ends, which lost 7 bases and 6 bases, there was a span of 9 bases. CDR1 and CDR2 (germline): SGHAT, FQNNGV. The CDR3 coding sequence is TGTGCCAGCAAGGAGGTGGCCGGGGAGCTGTTTTTT. This sequence encodes CASKEVAGELFF.

The V and J genes are TRBV28 and TRBJ2-3; D perhaps matches TRBD2 (5 bases). The CDR3 is 16 amino acids. Looked up from germline, CDR1 is MDHEN and CDR2 is SYDVKM. Trimming shortened V by 7 bases and J by 0 bases, and 17 bases separated the two germline ends. CDR3 nucleotide sequence: TGTGCCAGCATCCTGGGCGGCGCGGGTAGCACAGATACGCAGTATTTT. It is translated as CASILGGAGSTDTQYF.

The V gene is TRBV9, the J gene TRBJ1-2, with 7 bases that match TRBD1. Germline CDR1 reads SGDLS; CDR2 reads YYNGEE. The CDR3 spans 15 residues. J gave up 6 bases and V 4 bases, and 12 bases lay outside the gene matches. CDR3 amino acids: CASSLRTGRLDGYTF. CDR3 sequence (DNA): TGTGCCAGCAGCTTGCGGACAGGACGCCTGGATGGCTACACCTTC. Filled out from reference TRBV9 and TRBJ1-2, the complete variable domain reads DSGVTQTPKHLITATGQRVTLRCSPRSGDLSVYWYQQSLDQGLQFLIQYYNGEERAKGNILERFSAQQFPDLHSELNLSSLELGDSALYFCASSLRTGRLDGYTFGSGTRLTVV.

CDR3 nucleotide sequence: TGTGCCAGCAGTTTTTCCTTCGGGGGTGGTGAGCAGTTCTTC. It yields the protein CASSFSFGGGEQFF. The chain carries TRBV27 and TRBJ2-1; TRBD2 is a possible D gene (6 bases). The CDR3 spans 14 residues. Germline CDR1 is MNHEY and CDR2 is SMNVEV (reference sequence). V lost 3 bases and J lost 9, with 15 bases in between.

CDR3 protein: CASSPGIPYYNEQFF. CDR3 DNA sequence: TGTGCCAGCAGTCCCGGGATCCCCTACTACAATGAGCAGTTCTTC. The chain is built from TRBV28 and TRBJ2-1, with D possibly being TRBD2 (5 bases). Germline CDR1 and CDR2: MDHEN and SYDVKM. Trimming removed 5 bases at V and 3 bases at J, with 14 bases between. CDR3 length: 15 amino acids.

The chain has TRBV5-1 and TRBJ2-7, with D maybe TRBD1 (6 bases). Trimming took off 2 bases at V and 2 bases at J, with 11 bases between the two ends. Germline assignment: CDR1 SGHRS and CDR2 YFSETQ. This CDR3 has 14 residues. The CDR3 region has the DNA TGCGCCAGCAGCTTTACAGGGTCGACCTACGAGCAGTACTTC. Amino acid sequence: CASSFTGSTYEQYF.